These T cell receptor beta chains were read from a single sample in a study of cytomegalovirus exposure and HLA in healthy donors. Assay used: immunoSEQ multiplex PCR; TCRdb lists only in-frame clones, some missing. The table shows fewer than 120,000 clones, with about 80% occurring only once. The specimen sequenced was PBMCs. These receptors were obtained from a woman aged 55 to 70 in good health and CMV-seropositive. Each CDR3 is given with its conserved first and last residue. D genes are given only for firm matches. Rows give clone size only sometimes, using once, few, many, or a class for an expanded clone.

D gene: .
V gene: TRBV18
J gene: TRBJ1-2
clone size: once
CDR3 DNA: TGTGCCAGCTCACAGAGCCCCGGCGGAGGGGAGGGCAGTTATGGCTACACCTTC
CDR3 protein: CASSQSPGGGEGSYGYTF

D gene: .
V gene: TRBV5-1
J gene: TRBJ2-5
clone size: .
CDR3 DNA: TGCGCCAGCAGCTTGTATGGACAAATGCAAGAGACCCAGTACTTC
CDR3 protein: CASSLYGQMQETQYF

D gene: TRBD1
V gene: TRBV9
J gene: TRBJ2-7
clone size: .
CDR3 DNA: TGTGCCAGCAGCGTCGGGACAGAGCTATCTTACGAGCAGTACTTC
CDR3 protein: CASSVGTELSYEQYF

D gene: TRBD2
V gene: TRBV4-2
J gene: TRBJ2-1
clone size: .
CDR3 DNA: TGTGCCAGCAGCCAATCCGGCGGGAGGGCCAATGAGCAGTTCTTC
CDR3 protein: CASSQSGGRANEQFF

D gene: .
V gene: TRBV29-1
J gene: TRBJ2-2
clone size: .
CDR3 DNA: TGCAGCGTTGAAGATTATAGTCAGGCGAACACCGGGGAGCTGTTTTTT
CDR3 protein: CSVEDYSQANTGELFF

D gene: TRBD2
V gene: TRBV5-1
J gene: TRBJ2-7
clone size: .
CDR3 DNA: TGCGCCAGCAGCTTGGTGTACGGGAGGAGATCCCACGAGCAGTACTTC
CDR3 protein: CASSLVYGRRSHEQYF

D gene: TRBD1
V gene: TRBV9
J gene: TRBJ1-2
clone size: .
CDR3 DNA: TGTGCCAGCAGCGTATCAGGGGGAGACTATGGCTACACCTTC
CDR3 protein: CASSVSGGDYGYTF

D gene: .
V gene: TRBV25-1
J gene: TRBJ2-5
clone size: .
CDR3 DNA: TGTGCCAGCAGTGAATATGGGGGAGCCATACAGGGGACCCAGTACTTC
CDR3 protein: CASSEYGGAIQGTQYF

D gene: TRBD2
V gene: TRBV10-1
J gene: TRBJ2-1
clone size: .
CDR3 DNA: TGCGCCAGCAGTCGGACTAGCGGGAGTATGAGGAAACACAATGAGCAGTTCTTC
CDR3 protein: CASSRTSGSMRKHNEQFF

D gene: .
V gene: TRBV5-1
J gene: TRBJ1-1
clone size: few
CDR3 DNA: TGCGCCAGCAGCTTATCCCCAGGGGCTGAAGCTTTCTTT
CDR3 protein: CASSLSPGAEAFF

D gene: .
V gene: TRBV28
J gene: TRBJ2-7
clone size: .
CDR3 DNA: TGTGCCAGCAGCTACCTATCTTACGAGCAGTACTTC
CDR3 protein: CASSYLSYEQYF

D gene: .
V gene: TRBV7-9
J gene: TRBJ1-1
clone size: .
CDR3 DNA: TGTGCCAGCAGCTTAGTAAACAGCCCGAACACTGAAGCTTTCTTT
CDR3 protein: CASSLVNSPNTEAFF

D gene: .
V gene: TRBV6-6
J gene: TRBJ2-1
clone size: .
CDR3 DNA: TGTGCCAGCAGTTACGTTGCCGGGAGTTACGGTGAGCAGTTCTTC
CDR3 protein: CASSYVAGSYGEQFF

D gene: .
V gene: TRBV6-5
J gene: TRBJ1-4
clone size: .
CDR3 DNA: TGTGCCAGCAGTTACTCGGGGGCGAGGGGTAATGAAAAACTGTTTTTT
CDR3 protein: CASSYSGARGNEKLFF

D gene: .
V gene: TRBV5-1
J gene: TRBJ2-4
clone size: .
CDR3 DNA: TGCGCCAGCAGCTTGTTTTCAGGAAACATTCAGTACTTC
CDR3 protein: CASSLFSGNIQYF

D gene: .
V gene: TRBV27
J gene: TRBJ2-5
clone size: .
CDR3 DNA: TGTGCCAGCAGCCGTAGAGCTGAAGAGACCCAGTACTTC
CDR3 protein: CASSRRAEETQYF

D gene: .
V gene: TRBV6-1
J gene: TRBJ2-1
clone size: few
CDR3 DNA: TGTGCCAGCAGTGCAAATGAGCAGTTCTTC
CDR3 protein: CASSANEQFF

D gene: .
V gene: TRBV19
J gene: TRBJ2-7
clone size: .
CDR3 DNA: TGTGCCAGTAGTATATCCGGGGAGCAGTACTTC
CDR3 protein: CASSISGEQYF

D gene: .
V gene: TRBV9
J gene: TRBJ2-1
clone size: .
CDR3 DNA: TGTGCCAGCAGCGTTGATGGGGGCTTCTACAATGAGCAGTTCTTC
CDR3 protein: CASSVDGGFYNEQFF

D gene: TRBD1
V gene: TRBV7-6
J gene: TRBJ2-2
clone size: once
CDR3 DNA: TGTGCCAGCAGCTTAACGACCCGGGACAGAGCGAACACCGGGGAGCTGTTTTTT
CDR3 protein: CASSLTTRDRANTGELFF

D gene: TRBD1
V gene: TRBV29-1
J gene: TRBJ1-1
clone size: .
CDR3 DNA: TGCAGCGTTGAAGTACAGGGGGCCGCTTTCTTT
CDR3 protein: CSVEVQGAAFF

D gene: .
V gene: TRBV10-1
J gene: TRBJ2-2
clone size: .
CDR3 DNA: TGCGCCAGCCCCTTACAGGGTCAGGGAATGGGGAACACCGGGGAGCTGTTTTTT
CDR3 protein: CASPLQGQGMGNTGELFF

D gene: TRBD2
V gene: TRBV4-1
J gene: TRBJ2-2
clone size: .
CDR3 DNA: TGCGCCAGCAGCCTCCGGACTAGCGGCACCGGGGAGCTGTTTTTT
CDR3 protein: CASSLRTSGTGELFF

D gene: TRBD2
V gene: TRBV7-9
J gene: TRBJ2-7
clone size: once
CDR3 DNA: TGTGCCAGCAGCTTAGGACTAGCGGTTTACGAGCAGTACTTC
CDR3 protein: CASSLGLAVYEQYF

D gene: TRBD2
V gene: TRBV7-6
J gene: TRBJ2-3
clone size: .
CDR3 DNA: TGTGCCAGCAGCTTAGCGGGAGGGTTCACAGATACGCAGTATTTT
CDR3 protein: CASSLAGGFTDTQYF

D gene: TRBD1
V gene: TRBV27
J gene: TRBJ1-6
clone size: .
CDR3 DNA: TGTGCCAGCAGGACAACCGGGACAGATCCCCAGGGGTATAATTCACCCCTCCACTTT
CDR3 protein: CASRTTGTDPQGYNSPLHF

D gene: TRBD1
V gene: TRBV27
J gene: TRBJ2-7
clone size: .
CDR3 DNA: TGTGCCAGCAGTTTAAAGGGACAGGGATTCGTTTACGAGCAGTACTTC
CDR3 protein: CASSLKGQGFVYEQYF

D gene: TRBD1
V gene: TRBV15
J gene: TRBJ2-7
clone size: .
CDR3 DNA: TGTGCCACCAGCAGAACCAAGGGACAGGGAGTGAACTCCGAGCAGTACTTC
CDR3 protein: CATSRTKGQGVNSEQYF

D gene: TRBD1
V gene: TRBV7-9
J gene: TRBJ1-1
clone size: .
CDR3 DNA: TGTGCCAGCAGCTTAGGCTCCGGGACAGGGGGCACTGAAGCTTTCTTT
CDR3 protein: CASSLGSGTGGTEAFF

D gene: .
V gene: TRBV5-4
J gene: TRBJ2-2
clone size: .
CDR3 DNA: TGTGCCAGCAGCGGCGGACGGGAAAAGAACACCGGGGAGCTGTTTTTT
CDR3 protein: CASSGGREKNTGELFF

D gene: TRBD2
V gene: TRBV28
J gene: TRBJ2-1
clone size: once
CDR3 DNA: TGTGCCAGCAGGCGGGTACCGGGACTAGCGAATGAGCAGTTCTTC
CDR3 protein: CASRRVPGLANEQFF

D gene: .
V gene: TRBV7-2
J gene: TRBJ2-7
clone size: .
CDR3 DNA: TGTGCCAGCAGCTTAGTAGGTGGCGCAGGGTTCCACGAGCAGTGCTTC
CDR3 protein: CASSLVGGAGFHEQCF

D gene: TRBD2
V gene: TRBV7-2
J gene: TRBJ2-1
clone size: .
CDR3 DNA: TGTGCCAGCAGCTTAGTTAGCGGGAGGTTAGAGGAGCAGTTCTTC
CDR3 protein: CASSLVSGRLEEQFF

D gene: .
V gene: TRBV6-1
J gene: TRBJ2-7
clone size: few
CDR3 DNA: TGTGCCAGCACGTCGAGGGGGACAGAGCAGTACTTC
CDR3 protein: CASTSRGTEQYF

D gene: .
V gene: TRBV7-6
J gene: TRBJ2-3
clone size: few
CDR3 DNA: TGTGCCAGCAGCTCCGGTAGAGGAGATACGCAGTATTTT
CDR3 protein: CASSSGRGDTQYF

D gene: .
V gene: TRBV18
J gene: TRBJ2-1
clone size: .
CDR3 DNA: TGTGCCAGCTCACCTGGGGGGTCCTACAATGAGCAGTTCTTC
CDR3 protein: CASSPGGSYNEQFF

D gene: .
V gene: TRBV5-1
J gene: TRBJ2-7
clone size: .
CDR3 DNA: TGCGCCAGCAGCTTGGTGGACAGCCTATACGAGCAGTACTTC
CDR3 protein: CASSLVDSLYEQYF

D gene: TRBD1
V gene: TRBV5-1
J gene: TRBJ2-7
clone size: .
CDR3 DNA: TGCGCCAGCAGCTGGGCCGGGACAGGCTTCTACGAGCAGTACTTC
CDR3 protein: CASSWAGTGFYEQYF

D gene: TRBD1
V gene: TRBV11-2
J gene: TRBJ2-7
clone size: .
CDR3 DNA: TGTGCCAGCAGCCCGCTCGACAGGGATGGGGACGAGCAGTACTTC
CDR3 protein: CASSPLDRDGDEQYF

D gene: TRBD2
V gene: TRBV5-1
J gene: TRBJ2-7
clone size: .
CDR3 DNA: TGCGCCAGCAGCGAGGGACTAGCGGACACCTACGAGCAGTACTTC
CDR3 protein: CASSEGLADTYEQYF

D gene: .
V gene: TRBV7-9
J gene: TRBJ2-1
clone size: .
CDR3 DNA: TGTTCCAGCAGCCCCCGGGGACTTTCCTACAATGAGCAGTTCTTC
CDR3 protein: CSSSPRGLSYNEQFF

D gene: .
V gene: TRBV25-1
J gene: TRBJ2-7
clone size: .
CDR3 DNA: TGTGCCAGCAGTACCCCAGGTTGGGACCCCACCGGGGGTTACGAGCAGTACTTC
CDR3 protein: CASSTPGWDPTGGYEQYF

D gene: .
V gene: TRBV27
J gene: TRBJ2-1
clone size: .
CDR3 DNA: TGTGCCAGCAGTCCCCGGGGTCGGGGCTCCTACAATGAGCAGTTCTTC
CDR3 protein: CASSPRGRGSYNEQFF

D gene: TRBD1
V gene: TRBV10-1
J gene: TRBJ2-7
clone size: .
CDR3 DNA: TGCGCCAGCAGTCCTTGGACAGGTTCCTACGAGCAGTACTTC
CDR3 protein: CASSPWTGSYEQYF

D gene: .
V gene: TRBV7-9
J gene: TRBJ1-1
clone size: few
CDR3 DNA: TGTGCCAGCACCAGTTTGAACACTGAAGCTTTCTTT
CDR3 protein: CASTSLNTEAFF

D gene: TRBD2
V gene: TRBV6-1
J gene: TRBJ2-7
clone size: .
CDR3 DNA: TGTGCCAGCAGGGGGAGACTAGCGGGAGGCTACGAGCAGTACTTC
CDR3 protein: CASRGRLAGGYEQYF

D gene: .
V gene: TRBV4-2
J gene: TRBJ2-4
clone size: .
CDR3 DNA: TGTGCCAGCAGCTTACCTAAACTAGCCAAAAACATTCAGTACTTC
CDR3 protein: CASSLPKLAKNIQYF

D gene: .
V gene: TRBV5-1
J gene: TRBJ2-3
clone size: .
CDR3 DNA: TGCGCCAGCAGCTTGGGGCCCCAGGGAACTAGCACAGATACGCAGTATTTT
CDR3 protein: CASSLGPQGTSTDTQYF

D gene: TRBD1
V gene: TRBV6-1
J gene: TRBJ2-3
clone size: .
CDR3 DNA: TGTGCCAGCAGTTTCGGGACAGGGCCATATACGCAGTATTTT
CDR3 protein: CASSFGTGPYTQYF

D gene: .
V gene: TRBV7-3
J gene: TRBJ2-2
clone size: .
CDR3 DNA: TGTGCCAGCAGCTTGAATGGCGGGAAGAACACCGGGGAGCTGTTTTTT
CDR3 protein: CASSLNGGKNTGELFF

D gene: .
V gene: TRBV2
J gene: TRBJ2-5
clone size: .
CDR3 DNA: TGTGCCAGCAGTTTAGACAGGCACCAAGAGACCCAGTACTTC
CDR3 protein: CASSLDRHQETQYF

D gene: TRBD1
V gene: TRBV18
J gene: TRBJ1-2
clone size: .
CDR3 DNA: TGTGCCAGCTCATATTCCTCGGACAGGTGGCGTGGCTACACCTTC
CDR3 protein: CASSYSSDRWRGYTF

D gene: TRBD2
V gene: TRBV7-2
J gene: TRBJ2-4
clone size: .
CDR3 DNA: TGTGCCAGCAGCTCAGAGGGGACTAGCGGGGGATTAGCCAAAAACATTCAGTACTTC
CDR3 protein: CASSSEGTSGGLAKNIQYF

D gene: .
V gene: TRBV18
J gene: TRBJ2-7
clone size: once
CDR3 DNA: TGTGCCAGCTCACCCCGGGGTTCGTCTGGGCTCTACGAGCAGTACTTC
CDR3 protein: CASSPRGSSGLYEQYF

D gene: TRBD2
V gene: TRBV2
J gene: TRBJ2-7
clone size: few
CDR3 DNA: TGTGCCAGCAGTGCGGGAGGTTACGAGCAGTACTTC
CDR3 protein: CASSAGGYEQYF

D gene: TRBD1
V gene: TRBV5-4
J gene: TRBJ1-3
clone size: .
CDR3 DNA: TGTGCCAGCAGCCGGGACAGGGCCCGTGGAAACACCATATATTTT
CDR3 protein: CASSRDRARGNTIYF

D gene: TRBD1
V gene: TRBV6-6
J gene: TRBJ2-7
clone size: .
CDR3 DNA: TGTGCCAGCGACAGGGTTCGCCTCCTCTACGAGCAGTACTTC
CDR3 protein: CASDRVRLLYEQYF

D gene: .
V gene: TRBV19
J gene: TRBJ2-5
clone size: .
CDR3 DNA: TGTGCCAGTAGCTCCGGGGGACGCATTCAAGAGACCCAGTACTTC
CDR3 protein: CASSSGGRIQETQYF

D gene: TRBD2
V gene: TRBV9
J gene: TRBJ2-1
clone size: .
CDR3 DNA: TGTGCCAGCAGCGTAGGTAGTAGCGGGGCATACAATGAGCAGTTCTTC
CDR3 protein: CASSVGSSGAYNEQFF